These T cell receptor beta chains were read from a single sample in a study of T cells in Graves' hyperthyroidism and ophthalmopathy. One entry per CDR3 protein results from TCRdb running MiXCR on the multiplex PCR reads. This repertoire shows fewer than 750,000 distinct CDR3 sequences, roughly 15% found once; its top ten account for roughly 4.5%. The material sequenced was blood. These receptors all come from a woman aged 40 to 55 with Graves' ophthalmopathy. Each CDR3 is given without its conserved first and last residue. Rows give clone size only sometimes, using once, few, many, or a class for an expanded clone.

j_call: TRBJ2-7
clone_size: many
v_call: TRBV6-5
cdr3_aa: ASSSGAGWGPHEQY

j_call: TRBJ2-7
clone_size: NA
v_call: TRBV6-1
cdr3_aa: ASSESGTGNYEQY

j_call: TRBJ1-2
clone_size: many
v_call: TRBV30
cdr3_aa: AWSVSWDSNYGYT

j_call: TRBJ2-7
clone_size: NA
v_call: TRBV18
cdr3_aa: ASSLGAGVTYEQY

j_call: TRBJ2-7
clone_size: NA
v_call: TRBV7-9
cdr3_aa: ASSLVGAADSYEQY

j_call: TRBJ2-7
clone_size: many
v_call: TRBV4-3
cdr3_aa: ASSVLPGLGHEQY

j_call: TRBJ2-1
clone_size: many
v_call: TRBV27
cdr3_aa: ASSLGREVPYNEQF

j_call: TRBJ1-5
clone_size: NA
v_call: TRBV3-1
cdr3_aa: ASSQSETSNQPQH

j_call: TRBJ2-7
clone_size: many
v_call: TRBV20-1
cdr3_aa: SARVPGLALHEQY

j_call: TRBJ2-7
clone_size: many
v_call: TRBV6-1
cdr3_aa: ASSEGLGLSGEQY

j_call: TRBJ2-5
clone_size: many
v_call: TRBV6-2/TRBV6-3
cdr3_aa: ASSYLSNQETQY

j_call: TRBJ2-7
clone_size: many
v_call: TRBV28
cdr3_aa: ASGTGAPYEQY

j_call: TRBJ1-2
clone_size: few
v_call: TRBV28
cdr3_aa: ASSGGGEGYT

j_call: TRBJ2-1
clone_size: few
v_call: TRBV20-1
cdr3_aa: SARDHRFASGLYNEQF

j_call: TRBJ1-1
clone_size: many
v_call: TRBV19
cdr3_aa: ASSSINRGLGTEAF

j_call: TRBJ1-5
clone_size: NA
v_call: TRBV15
cdr3_aa: ATSRHENQPQH

j_call: TRBJ2-1
clone_size: many
v_call: TRBV6-1
cdr3_aa: ASGNGAGGYNEQF

j_call: TRBJ2-7
clone_size: many
v_call: TRBV5-1
cdr3_aa: ASSLDQPYEQY

j_call: TRBJ1-1
clone_size: NA
v_call: TRBV19
cdr3_aa: ASSIDATGWPEAF

j_call: TRBJ2-7
clone_size: NA
v_call: TRBV6-2/TRBV6-3
cdr3_aa: ASSFEPGLLSYEQY

j_call: TRBJ2-7
clone_size: many
v_call: TRBV20-1
cdr3_aa: SVAGGRAGNEQY

j_call: TRBJ1-1
clone_size: many
v_call: TRBV28
cdr3_aa: ASSFSLGATPEAF

j_call: TRBJ2-7
clone_size: few
v_call: TRBV9
cdr3_aa: ASWRLAGGGNEQY

j_call: TRBJ1-3
clone_size: many
v_call: TRBV6-5
cdr3_aa: ATTLDRGAGNTIY

j_call: TRBJ2-7
clone_size: few
v_call: TRBV5-8
cdr3_aa: ASSLLGTSAYEQY

j_call: TRBJ2-4
clone_size: NA
v_call: TRBV2
cdr3_aa: ASSERRSNIQY

j_call: TRBJ2-7
clone_size: NA
v_call: TRBV9
cdr3_aa: ASSGTPDPNEQY

j_call: TRBJ1-1
clone_size: NA
v_call: TRBV2
cdr3_aa: ASWRGQGRLDTEAF

j_call: TRBJ2-5
clone_size: few
v_call: TRBV4-3
cdr3_aa: ASSQTYEEETQY